This record concerns one T cell receptor beta chain sequence. The data are from a study of blood T cell repertoires in COVID-19. Study in general: Samples taken during acute and convalescent COVID-19 were collected in the United States, Italy and Spain. PBMCs, B-cell-depleted T cells, or T cells were the source of the cDNA or gDNA that made up the material.

The CDR3 has 15 amino acids. V was clipped by 3 bases and J by 0 bases; unmatched bases: 4. The V gene's germline CDR1 is SGDLS and CDR2 YYNGEE. Clones were sequenced by immunoSEQ multiplex PCR, and TCRdb holds only the in-frame ones, with some missing. This sample yields 490,000 or so clones, of which about 88% are seen a single time; 6.5% to 9.5% belongs to the top ten. This study enrolled people aged 18 to 89 from roughly 22 US geographic areas. Categorization into cohorts depended on clinical history that participants reported. Sequencing was done on a sample of PBMCs or T cells enriched from blood (not recorded which). V usage is TRBV9 and J usage is TRBJ1-2, with 8 bases aligning to TRBD1. This clonotype originated in a woman aged 55-70 years who had recovered from COVID-19. CDR3 residues: CASSGRQGTNYGYTF. As DNA, the CDR3 is TGTGCCAGCAGCGGTCGACAGGGGACTAACTATGGCTACACCTTC.